These T cell receptor beta chains were read from a single sample in a study of T-cell memory formation after mild COVID-19. TCRdb itself ran the 5' RACE reads through MiXCR, one entry per CDR3 protein. The table lists 350,000 to 450,000 distinct CDR3 sequences, approximately 27% of them singletons. The specimen sequenced was PBMCs or a T cell subset sorted from them (not recorded which). The receptor set was obtained from an adult woman who had mild COVID-19 (a few samples of this study predate the infection). Cell type and time point are not known. Both conserved end residues are part of each CDR3. Each record gives: D gene, clone size, V gene, J gene, CDR3 DNA, CDR3 protein. The D gene is left open where the match is weak. The size entry is marked missing in some rows and otherwise reads once, few, many or a size class.

TRBD2	few	TRBV20-1	TRBJ2-5	TGCAGTGCTTCTAGCGGGGGGGCCTTTGAGACCCAGTACTTC	CSASSGGAFETQYF
NA	few	TRBV7-2	TRBJ2-4	TGTGCCAGCAGTATACAAAACAGGGATGGGAACATTCAGTACTTC	CASSIQNRDGNIQYF
TRBD1	NA	TRBV12-3/TRBV12-4	TRBJ1-3	TGTGCCAGCACCTCGACAGGGCGAGGAGGAAACACCATATATTTT	CASTSTGRGGNTIYF
NA	NA	TRBV20-1	TRBJ2-1	TGCAGTGCGCGACAACAGGAGACGCAGTTCTTC	CSARQQETQFF
NA	few	TRBV7-9	TRBJ2-3	TGTGCCAGCAGCTCCCTCCTTTACGGGGGAAGCGGCACAGATACGCAGTATTTT	CASSSLLYGGSGTDTQYF
NA	NA	TRBV4-3	TRBJ2-7	TGCGCCAGCAGCCAAGATCTTGGGGGGAAACAGTACTTC	CASSQDLGGKQYF
NA	NA	TRBV20-1	TRBJ2-1	TGCAGTGCTGGTCAGTACAATGAGCAGTTCTTC	CSAGQYNEQFF
TRBD2	few	TRBV6-5	TRBJ2-7	TGTGCCAGCAGTTACTCGATTACGGGGGGTTACGAGCAGTACTTC	CASSYSITGGYEQYF
NA	NA	TRBV5-1	TRBJ2-5	TGCGCCAGCAGCTTAGGGCAGTACCAAGAGACCCAGTACTTC	CASSLGQYQETQYF
NA	few	TRBV7-9	TRBJ2-4	TGTGCCAGCAGCCCCCCAGACAGACACTTACTCCAAATAGCCAAAAACATTCAGTACTTC	CASSPPDRHLLQIAKNIQYF
TRBD1	NA	TRBV3-1	TRBJ1-2	TGTGCCAGCACCCCAGCCAAGGGGCGACAGGGGGCTTACTACACCTTC	CASTPAKGRQGAYYTF
TRBD2	few	TRBV6-1	TRBJ2-1	TGTGCCAGCAGTGAAGGGGCGGGGGGTCCCGCGAGGAATGAGCAGTTCTTC	CASSEGAGGPARNEQFF
TRBD1	NA	TRBV11-2	TRBJ2-7	TGTGCCAGCAGTCAGCGACAGGGGATGACCTACGAGCAGTACTTC	CASSQRQGMTYEQYF
NA	few	TRBV7-8	TRBJ2-4	TGTGCCAGCAGCGATGGACTTTCCACGGACATTCAGTACTTC	CASSDGLSTDIQYF
TRBD1	NA	TRBV7-3	TRBJ2-2	TGTGCCAGCAGCTTCTCCGGACAGGGCTCCGGGGAGCTGTTTTTT	CASSFSGQGSGELFF
TRBD1	few	TRBV24-1	TRBJ2-3	TGTGCCACCAGTGATTTGACCACAGGGGCTAACACAGATACGCAGTATTTT	CATSDLTTGANTDTQYF
NA	NA	TRBV29-1	TRBJ2-1	TGCAGCGTTGAGTACTACAATGAGCAGTTCTTC	CSVEYYNEQFF
NA	few	TRBV7-2	TRBJ2-2	TGTGCCAGCAGCTTACACTCGTACACCGGGGAGCTGTTTTTT	CASSLHSYTGELFF
TRBD2	NA	TRBV6-5	TRBJ2-7	TGTGCCAGCAGTTTGTCTAGCGGGTACGAGCAGTACTTC	CASSLSSGYEQYF
NA	few	TRBV25-1	TRBJ1-2	TGTGCCAGCAGTGATGTGGGTAGCTATGGCTACACCTTC	CASSDVGSYGYTF
NA	NA	TRBV4-1	TRBJ2-3	TGCGCCAGCAGCCGCCAGGCGGAACTGAGTGCAGATACGCAGTATTTT	CASSRQAELSADTQYF
TRBD1	few	TRBV7-2	TRBJ2-7	TGTGCCAGCAGCTTAGCGACAGGGAGCTCCTACGAGCAGTACTTC	CASSLATGSSYEQYF
NA	many	TRBV5-1	TRBJ2-7	TGTGCCAGCAGCCCCGGTACCTACGAGCAGTACTTC	CASSPGTYEQYF
NA	NA	TRBV4-1	TRBJ1-1	TGCGCCAGCAGCCAAGGGTTGGGGACTGAAGCTTTCTTT	CASSQGLGTEAFF
NA	many	TRBV5-1	TRBJ2-1	TGCGCCAGCAGTCCAGGCAGTTCCTACAATGAGCAGTTCTTC	CASSPGSSYNEQFF
TRBD2	NA	TRBV7-8	TRBJ2-1	TGTGCCAGCAGCCAACCCTCTAGCGGGGGGCACAATGAGCAGTTCTTC	CASSQPSSGGHNEQFF
NA	NA	TRBV12-3/TRBV12-4	TRBJ1-4	TGTGCCAGCAGTTTAAAGGGTAATGAAAAACTGTTTTTT	CASSLKGNEKLFF
TRBD1	few	TRBV12-3/TRBV12-4	TRBJ1-1	TGTGCCAGCACTCAGGGGGCAACTGAAGCTTTCTTT	CASTQGATEAFF
TRBD2	NA	TRBV4-2	TRBJ2-5	TGTGCCAGCAGCAAAGTCGGTAGCGGGGGAGAAGAGACCCAGTACTTC	CASSKVGSGGEETQYF
TRBD1	few	TRBV29-1	TRBJ2-1	TGCAGCGTTTCTTATGGACAGGCATCCTACAATGAGCAGTTCTTC	CSVSYGQASYNEQFF
NA	few	TRBV5-1	TRBJ2-1	TGCGCCAGCCAGATAGGAAGCGGCTACAATGAGCAGTTCTTC	CASQIGSGYNEQFF
NA	many	TRBV9	TRBJ2-2	TGTGCCAGCAGCGTCGCCCCTGAGGGGGGAGTAACCGGGGAGCTGTTTTTT	CASSVAPEGGVTGELFF
TRBD2	NA	TRBV12-3/TRBV12-4	TRBJ2-3	TGTGCCAGCAAGCGGGGGGCGTCAGATACGCAGTATTTT	CASKRGASDTQYF
NA	few	TRBV10-3	TRBJ2-7	TGTGCCATCAGTGCTAGGGACGAGCAGTACTTC	CAISARDEQYF
NA	many	TRBV19	TRBJ2-6	TGTGCCAGTAGTATACCTCCCCGGGACTCTGGGGCCAACGTCCTGACTTTC	CASSIPPRDSGANVLTF
NA	many	TRBV20-1	TRBJ1-6	TGCAGTGCTAGACCCCCAAACAGACGCGATAATTCACCCCTCCACTTT	CSARPPNRRDNSPLHF
TRBD1	NA	TRBV5-6	TRBJ2-7	TGTGCCAGCTCTACGTCCCAGGGGGCTTTCTACGAGCAGTACTTC	CASSTSQGAFYEQYF
NA	few	TRBV3-1	TRBJ2-1	TGTGCCAGCAGCCGCGCCCGATACGGTGAGCAGTTCTTC	CASSRARYGEQFF
NA	NA	TRBV3-1	TRBJ2-1	TGTGCCAGCAGCCAAGATCCCGGGAGAAGGGTCAATGAGCAGTTCTTC	CASSQDPGRRVNEQFF
TRBD1	NA	TRBV18	TRBJ2-1	TGTGCCAGTCGTGGACAGGGCCCGGATGAGCAGTTCTTC	CASRGQGPDEQFF
NA	few	TRBV4-3	TRBJ2-2	TGCGCCAGCAGCCAAGAAAGAGAGACGCAGGCCACCGGGGAGCTGTTTTTT	CASSQERETQATGELFF
NA	NA	TRBV5-1	TRBJ2-3	TGCGCCAGCAGCCCCTCGGGACGCACTTCCACAGATACGCAGTATTTT	CASSPSGRTSTDTQYF
NA	once	TRBV29-1	TRBJ2-7	TGCAGCGTTGAACTGGAGATGGCCTACGAGCAGTACTTC	CSVELEMAYEQYF
NA	NA	TRBV7-9	TRBJ1-2	TGTGCCAGCAGCCAAGATACCTATGGCTACACCTTC	CASSQDTYGYTF